This T cell receptor beta chain stems from a study of vaccination and CD4 T cells after COVID-19. Study context: Those taking part got two shots of either the BNT162b2 or the mRNA-1273 vaccine. The authors used overlapping spike peptides from SARS-CoV-2, HCoV-NL63, HCoV-OC43 and HCoV-229E to stimulate cells.

With 7 bases removed from V and 4 bases from J, the gap between germline ends came to 14 bases. The CDR3 runs 15 residues. Treatment in this sample: approximately nine-day PBMC culture with coronavirus spike peptide pools or control peptides (ViraFEST assay). PBMCs, plated at roughly 2 million per well, were grown in the presence of roughly 10 IU/ml IL-2 and roughly 9.6 ug/ml peptide pools. Comments on this clonotype: Its antigen is unidentified.

Scientists ran DNA taken from cultured CD4+ T cells through the Oncomine TCR Beta short-read assay for sequencing. Cultures of CD4+ T cells served as the source for extracting genomic DNA. One entry per CDR3 protein, called by TCRdb with MiXCR from the PCR reads. The data hold over 9,500 distinct CDR3 sequences, with around 75% observed a single time. This clonotype was sampled from a human donor who had recovered from COVID-19. The chain recombines TRBV12-3 or TRBV12-4 with TRBJ1-6; D not certain. Sequenced: CD4+ T cells from blood, cultured in vitro. In DNA form, the CDR3 reads TGTGCCAGCACCCCGGGGTCCTTATATAATTCACCCCTCCACTTT. It is translated as CASTPGSLYNSPLHF.